A selection of T cell receptor beta chains follows, all from one sample in a study of T-cell memory formation after mild COVID-19. TCRdb passed the 5' RACE reads through MiXCR, listing each CDR3 protein once. The repertoire consists of fewer than 140,000 distinct CDR3 sequences, with around 12% occurring once and the leading ten covering 27%. What was sequenced was PBMCs or a T cell subset sorted from them (not recorded which). The receptors were gathered from an adult woman who had mild COVID-19 (a few samples of this study predate the infection). Cell type and time point are not known. CDR3s include the opening cysteine and the closing phenylalanine or tryptophan. The order of the fields is J gene, V gene, D gene, clone size, CDR3 DNA, CDR3 protein. D genes are given only for firm matches. Expanded clones get a size class; other rows say once, few or many, or leave the size out.

j_call: TRBJ2-5
v_call: TRBV20-1
d_call: TRBD2
clone_size: .
cdr3_nt: TGCAGTGCTAGAGATCTACTAGCGGGATCGGGAGAGACCCAGTACTTC
cdr3_aa: CSARDLLAGSGETQYF

j_call: TRBJ2-3
v_call: TRBV7-3
d_call: .
clone_size: .
cdr3_nt: TGTGCCAGCAGCTCGTTCCTCCGAGATACGCAGTATTTT
cdr3_aa: CASSSFLRDTQYF

j_call: TRBJ2-1
v_call: TRBV7-3
d_call: TRBD2
clone_size: few
cdr3_nt: TGTGCCAGCAGCTTAATGGGGGGGACTAACAATGAGCAGTTCTTC
cdr3_aa: CASSLMGGTNNEQFF

j_call: TRBJ2-7
v_call: TRBV5-4
d_call: .
clone_size: few
cdr3_nt: TGTGCCAGCAGCTCCGGGTCGCCTTACGAGCAGTACTTC
cdr3_aa: CASSSGSPYEQYF

j_call: TRBJ2-7
v_call: TRBV5-6
d_call: .
clone_size: .
cdr3_nt: TGTGCCAGCAGCTTTCAGGGTTGGAGGGAGCAGTACTTC
cdr3_aa: CASSFQGWREQYF

j_call: TRBJ1-1
v_call: TRBV6-5
d_call: .
clone_size: few
cdr3_nt: TGTGCCAGCAGTTACCAGACAGCTAGTATGAACACTGAAGCTTTCTTT
cdr3_aa: CASSYQTASMNTEAFF

j_call: TRBJ2-1
v_call: TRBV11-3
d_call: TRBD2
clone_size: few
cdr3_nt: TGTGCCAGCAGCGGACTAGCGGGGGTTGGTGAGCAGTTCTTC
cdr3_aa: CASSGLAGVGEQFF

j_call: TRBJ1-1
v_call: TRBV7-9
d_call: TRBD1
clone_size: few
cdr3_nt: TGTGCCAGCAGCTCCCCGACAGGGATCACTGAAGCTTTCTTT
cdr3_aa: CASSSPTGITEAFF

j_call: TRBJ2-2
v_call: TRBV12-3/TRBV12-4
d_call: TRBD2
clone_size: .
cdr3_nt: TGTGCCAGCAGTATCGGGACTAGCGGGGACACCGGGGAGCTGTTTTTT
cdr3_aa: CASSIGTSGDTGELFF

j_call: TRBJ2-7
v_call: TRBV7-9
d_call: TRBD1
clone_size: .
cdr3_nt: TGTGCCAGCAGCTTAGGAGGGGGCGCGACCTACGAGCAGTACTTC
cdr3_aa: CASSLGGGATYEQYF

j_call: TRBJ2-7
v_call: TRBV12-3/TRBV12-4
d_call: .
clone_size: .
cdr3_nt: TGTGCCAGCAGTCTCTCTAAGAGCTACGAGCAGTACTTC
cdr3_aa: CASSLSKSYEQYF

j_call: TRBJ1-1
v_call: TRBV7-9
d_call: .
clone_size: .
cdr3_nt: TGTGCCAGCAGCTTAGGGGCCACTGAAGCTTTCTTT
cdr3_aa: CASSLGATEAFF

j_call: TRBJ2-7
v_call: TRBV5-5
d_call: .
clone_size: few
cdr3_nt: TGTGCCAGCAGCCCCCCACAATGGGGGAGCGACGAGCAGTACTTC
cdr3_aa: CASSPPQWGSDEQYF

j_call: TRBJ1-2
v_call: TRBV7-6
d_call: TRBD1
clone_size: few
cdr3_nt: TGTGCCAGCAGCTTATCGGGCGCAGGGACAGGCTATGGCTACACCTTC
cdr3_aa: CASSLSGAGTGYGYTF

j_call: TRBJ2-1
v_call: TRBV29-1
d_call: TRBD2
clone_size: .
cdr3_nt: TGCAGCGTTGATGGACTAGCGGGTGTAGATGAGCAGTTCTTC
cdr3_aa: CSVDGLAGVDEQFF

j_call: TRBJ2-5
v_call: TRBV15
d_call: .
clone_size: few
cdr3_nt: TGTGCCACCAGCAGAGAGAACAGAAAAGAGACCCAGTACTTC
cdr3_aa: CATSRENRKETQYF

j_call: TRBJ2-6
v_call: TRBV12-3/TRBV12-4
d_call: TRBD1
clone_size: .
cdr3_nt: TGTGCCAGCAGTTTCGGGACAGGGGGTCCCGGGGCCAACGTCCTGACTTTC
cdr3_aa: CASSFGTGGPGANVLTF